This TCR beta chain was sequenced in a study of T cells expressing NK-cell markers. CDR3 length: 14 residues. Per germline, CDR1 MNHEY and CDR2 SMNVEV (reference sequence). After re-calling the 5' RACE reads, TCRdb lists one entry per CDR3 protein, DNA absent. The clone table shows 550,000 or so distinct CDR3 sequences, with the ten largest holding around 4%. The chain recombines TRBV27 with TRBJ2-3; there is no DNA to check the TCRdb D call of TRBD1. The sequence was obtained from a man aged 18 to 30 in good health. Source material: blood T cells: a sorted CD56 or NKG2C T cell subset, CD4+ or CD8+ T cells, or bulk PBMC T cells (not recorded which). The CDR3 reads CASSSTGLPDTQYF.